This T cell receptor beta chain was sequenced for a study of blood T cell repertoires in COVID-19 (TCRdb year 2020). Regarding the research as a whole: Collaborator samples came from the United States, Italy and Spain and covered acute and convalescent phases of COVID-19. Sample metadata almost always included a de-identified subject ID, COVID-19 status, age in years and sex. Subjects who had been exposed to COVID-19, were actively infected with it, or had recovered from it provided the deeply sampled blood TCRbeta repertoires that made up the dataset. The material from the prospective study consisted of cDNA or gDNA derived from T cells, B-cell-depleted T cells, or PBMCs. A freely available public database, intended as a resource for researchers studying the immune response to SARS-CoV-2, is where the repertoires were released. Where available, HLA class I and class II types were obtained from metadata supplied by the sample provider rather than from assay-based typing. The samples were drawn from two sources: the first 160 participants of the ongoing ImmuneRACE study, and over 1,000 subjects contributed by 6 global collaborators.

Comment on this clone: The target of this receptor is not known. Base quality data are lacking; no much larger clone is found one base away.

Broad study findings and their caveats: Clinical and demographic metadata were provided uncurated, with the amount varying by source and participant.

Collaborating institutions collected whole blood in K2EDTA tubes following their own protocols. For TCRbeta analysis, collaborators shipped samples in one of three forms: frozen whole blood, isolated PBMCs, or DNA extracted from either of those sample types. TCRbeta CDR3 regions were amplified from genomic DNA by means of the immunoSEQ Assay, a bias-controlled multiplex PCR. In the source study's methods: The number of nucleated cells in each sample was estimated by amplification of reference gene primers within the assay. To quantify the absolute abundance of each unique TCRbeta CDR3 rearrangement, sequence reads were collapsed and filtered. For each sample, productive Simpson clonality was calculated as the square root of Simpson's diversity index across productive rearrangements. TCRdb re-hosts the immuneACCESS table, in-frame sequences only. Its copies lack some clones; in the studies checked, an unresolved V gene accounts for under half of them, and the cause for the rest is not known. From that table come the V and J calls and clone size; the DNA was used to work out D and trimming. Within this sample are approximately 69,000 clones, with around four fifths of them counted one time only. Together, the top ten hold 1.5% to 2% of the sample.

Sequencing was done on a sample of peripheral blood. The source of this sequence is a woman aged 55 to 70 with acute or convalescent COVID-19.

At the DNA level, the sequence is TGTGCCAGCAGCCAAACAGGGTTTGGTAGCAATCAGCCCCAGCATTTT. This is translated as CASSQTGFGSNQPQHF. The chain employs TRBV7-8 and TRBJ1-5, with TRBD1 tentatively as D gene (6 bases match). CDR1 is given as SGHVS and CDR2 as FQNEAQ, both from the germline V gene. The CDR3 contains 16 residues, cysteine and phenylalanine counted. Just CDR3 DNA is preserved here, 48 bases in frame from base 1. A distance of 14 bases separates the germline ends of V and J, which lose 5 bases and 0 bases respectively.